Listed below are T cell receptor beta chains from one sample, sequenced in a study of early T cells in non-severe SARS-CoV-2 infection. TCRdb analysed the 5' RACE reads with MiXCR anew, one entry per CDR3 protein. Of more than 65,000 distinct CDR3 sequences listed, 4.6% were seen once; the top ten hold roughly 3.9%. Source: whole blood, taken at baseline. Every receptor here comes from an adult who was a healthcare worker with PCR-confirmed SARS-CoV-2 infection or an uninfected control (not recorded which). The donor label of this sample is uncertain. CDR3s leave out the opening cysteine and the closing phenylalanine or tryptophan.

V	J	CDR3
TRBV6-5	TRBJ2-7	ASSPGLTGAAYEQY
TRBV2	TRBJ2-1	ASGSGGAREQF
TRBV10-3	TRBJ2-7	AISEVTYEQY
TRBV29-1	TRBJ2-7	SVNHGTGVNEQY
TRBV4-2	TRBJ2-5	ASSQDARGGQETQY
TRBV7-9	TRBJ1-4	ASSLMRTATNEKLF
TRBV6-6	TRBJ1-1	ASSYTDRTNTEAF
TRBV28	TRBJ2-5	ASSLSGAIGETQY
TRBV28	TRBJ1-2	ASSLVDRAGGYT
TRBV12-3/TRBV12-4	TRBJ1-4	ASSRDRDYFTNEKLF
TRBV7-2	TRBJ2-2	ASSLGPSGTGELF
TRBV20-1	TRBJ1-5	SARDPGTVDQPQH
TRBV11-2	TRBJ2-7	ASSSSPGRGEQY
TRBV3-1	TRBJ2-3	ASTSQAGRTQY